What follows are 22 T cell receptor beta chains derived from one specimen sequenced in a study of blood T cell dynamics during melanoma immunotherapy. Time point indicated: pre-treatment baseline. The table came from immunoSEQ multiplex PCR; TCRdb's copy has only in-frame clones and leaves some out. Of 14,000 or so clones in the sample, approximately 84% were seen once. The sequencing used blood, collected from a patient treated with checkpoint blockade. The receptors derive from a human donor with melanoma.

This sequence joins TRBV14 and TRBJ2-6; no clear D gene. The V end lost 3 bases, the J end lost 0 bases, and 6 bases lay between the germline ends. Germline CDR1 reads SGHDN; CDR2 reads FVKESK. The CDR3 extends over 15 amino acids. In nucleotides, the CDR3 is TGTGCCAGCAGCCATGGAAGCTCTGGGGCCAACGTCCTGACTTTC. Translating gives CASSHGSSGANVLTF.

This clone has just a few counts. This chain joins TRBV2 and TRBJ2-7, with 9 nucleotides matching TRBD1. After removal of 8 bases from V and 0 bases from J, the junction contained 8 bases not matched to a gene. The CDR3 is 15 amino acids. The germline gives CDR1 SNHLY, CDR2 FYNNEI. CDR3 DNA: TGTGCCAGCTGGCCGGGACAGGGTAGCTCCTACGAGCAGTACGTC. Amino acids: CASWPGQGSSYEQYV.

The chain combines TRBV29-1 with TRBJ2-7; a weak D match, TRBD1 (5 bases). Germline-derived CDR1 and CDR2 are SQVTM and ANQGSEA. This CDR3 comprises 11 residues. V was pared by 3 bases and J by 2 bases, with 5 bases between. The CDR3 DNA reads TGCAGCGTTGAGACAGCCTACGAGCAGTACTTC. This gives the protein CSVETAYEQYF.

The gene calls are TRBV6-5 and TRBJ2-5, with D hard to call. This CDR3 is built from 13 residues. CDR1 is MNHEY, CDR2 SVGAGI, per germline. The germline V and J ends were trimmed by 5 bases and 5 bases, with 12 bases remaining between them. This CDR3 is CASSDKGHETQYF. The DNA of the CDR3 is TGTGCCAGCAGTGACAAAGGTCACGAGACCCAGTACTTC.

The chain uses TRBV5-1 and TRBJ2-7; D uncertain. Germline CDR1 is SGHRS and CDR2 is YFSETQ. The ends were cut back, 2 bases at V and 3 bases at J, with 15 bases in the middle. The CDR3 has 15 residues. The CDR3 is CASSLIPGSGYEQYF. Written as DNA, the CDR3 is TGCGCCAGCAGCTTAATCCCAGGCTCTGGCTACGAGCAGTACTTC.

V and J are TRBV18 and TRBJ2-3; 12 positions match TRBD2. Germline loops: CDR1 KGHSH, CDR2 LQKENI. The CDR3 is 16 amino acids. Trimming removed 3 bases from V and 7 bases from J; junction bases left unmatched: 8. CDR3 sequence (DNA): TGTGCCAGCTCACCGCCCGGACTAGCGGGGACAAATACGCAGTATTTT. It translates to CASSPPGLAGTNTQYF.

The rearrangement joins TRBV6-5 to TRBJ2-1; 9 bases map to TRBD2. CDR1 and CDR2 from the germline V gene are MNHEY and SVGAGI. The CDR3 spans 14 residues. V lost 5 bases, J lost 9 bases, and 8 bases stayed unmatched. This CDR3 reads CASSPSGGWSEQFF. CDR3 DNA sequence: TGTGCCAGCAGTCCAAGCGGGGGGTGGAGTGAGCAGTTCTTC.

J is TRBJ1-6 and V is TRBV6-6, with D hard to call. Trimming stripped 4 bases from V and 0 bases from J, with 10 bases between. Germline-derived CDR1 and CDR2 are MNHNY and SVGAGI (reference sequence). The length of the CDR3 is 16 residues. CDR3 sequence: CASSSNLGSYNSPLHF. For the CDR3, the DNA is TGTGCCAGCAGTTCGAATTTGGGCTCCTATAATTCACCCCTCCACTTT.

This clone has only a few counts. The rearrangement joins TRBV30 to TRBJ1-6; D not certain. Trimming removed 3 bases at V and 7 bases at J, with 7 bases between. CDR3 length: 12 amino acids. CDR1 GTSNPN and CDR2 SVGIG come from the germline V gene (reference sequence). Here the CDR3 DNA reads TGTGCCTGGAGCAAGGGAAATTCACCCCTCCACTTT. Protein product: CAWSKGNSPLHF.

The chain has TRBV4-1 and TRBJ1-2, with a weak D call TRBD1 (5 bases). This CDR3 has 14 amino acids. The germline V gene has CDR1 MGHRA and CDR2 YSYEKL. V was trimmed by 0 bases and J by 3 bases, leaving 8 bases between them. The CDR3: CASSQDATDYGYTF. The CDR3 bases are TGCGCCAGCAGCCAAGATGCGACAGACTATGGCTACACCTTC.

The chain employs TRBV7-6 and TRBJ2-2, with 8 bases identical to TRBD1. Germline CDR1 and CDR2: SGHVS and FNYEAQ. The CDR3 extends over 17 amino acids. The ends lost 3 bases at V and 3 bases at J; junction bases unmatched: 9. CDR3 nucleotides: TGTGCCAGCAGCTTTCCCGCCGGGACAGGATACACCGGGGAGCTGTTTTTT. Protein sequence: CASSFPAGTGYTGELFF.

The chain links TRBV19 to TRBJ1-6, with TRBD1 as a possible D gene (6 bases). Trimming stripped 5 bases from V and 7 bases from J, with 9 bases between. Germline V gives CDR1 LNHDA, CDR2 SQIVND (reference sequence). This CDR3 is 13 amino acids long. CDR3 region: CASSGGQNSPLHF. DNA of the CDR3: TGTGCCAGTAGTGGGGGCCAGAATTCACCCCTCCACTTT.

The chain is built from TRBV6-5 and TRBJ1-1, with TRBD1 identical over 10 bases. Germline V CDR1 and CDR2: MNHEY, SVGAGI. V lost 6 bases and J lost 6; bases outside the gene matches: 7. The CDR3 loop spans 14 amino acids. The CDR3 is CASRDRDRGSEAFF. CDR3 DNA sequence: TGTGCCAGCAGAGACAGGGACAGGGGTTCTGAAGCTTTCTTT.

This clone showed up just once. The chain is built from TRBV10-3 and TRBJ1-6, with TRBD1 matching over 7 bases. This CDR3 region has 18 residues. Trimming cost V 0 bases and J 0 bases; bases outside gene matches: 5. The germline V gene encodes CDR1 ENHRY and CDR2 SYGVKD. CDR3 coding DNA: TGTGCCATCAGTGAGTCGAGACAGGGACTCTCCTATAATTCACCCCTCCACTTT. Translated: CAISESRQGLSYNSPLHF.

Here the CDR3 DNA reads TGTGCCACCAGCAGAGATCCAGGGGGCTATGAGCAGTACGTC. Translating it yields CATSRDPGGYEQYV. The chain joins TRBV15 to TRBJ2-7, with 8 positions matching TRBD1. The CDR3 is 14 amino acids. With 0 bases clipped from V and 7 bases from J, the junction kept 5 bases outside the gene matches. In germline, CDR1 is LNHNV, CDR2 YYDKDF (reference sequence).

The genes are TRBV6-5 and TRBJ2-3, with TRBD2 matching over 14 bases. The germline gives CDR1 MNHEY, CDR2 SVGAGI. V lost 4 bases and J lost 7; bases outside the gene matches: 7. The CDR3 spans 16 residues. The CDR3 DNA is TGTGCCAGCAGTTTACTGACTAGCGGGGGGGAGAATACGCAGTATTTT. Encoded protein: CASSLLTSGGENTQYF.

The CDR3, as DNA: TGTGCCAGCACCACTTCAGGGTACACTGAAGCTTTCTTT. Amino acids: CASTTSGYTEAFF. V and J are TRBV7-2 and TRBJ1-1; possible D gene TRBD1, 5 bases. V was trimmed by 7 bases and J by 3 bases, leaving 12 bases between them. This CDR3 has 13 amino acids. Germline V gene lookup returns CDR1 SGHTA and CDR2 FQGNSA.

This chain uses TRBV29-1 with TRBJ2-3; the match to TRBD2 covers 10 bases. V shed 4 bases, J shed 5 bases, and the junction held 9 bases outside the gene matches. Germline values: CDR1 SQVTM, CDR2 ANQGSEA. The CDR3 totals 15 residues. Written as DNA, the CDR3 is TGCAGCGTTGTCTGGACTAGCGGTCGAATAGATACGCAGTATTTT. This sequence encodes CSVVWTSGRIDTQYF.

The chain couples TRBV5-5 to TRBJ2-2, with 7 bases fitting TRBD1. Per germline, CDR1 SGHKS and CDR2 YYEKEE (reference sequence). V shed 2 bases, J shed 6 bases, and the junction held 7 bases outside the gene matches. The CDR3 consists of 15 residues. The CDR3 DNA follows: TGTGCCAGCAGCTTTGAAGACAGGGTCGCCGGGGAGCTGTTTTTT. It yields the protein CASSFEDRVAGELFF. The variable domain in full, with the rest retrieved from reference TRBV5-5 and TRBJ2-2, is DAGVTQSPTHLIKTRGQQVTLRCSPISGHKSVSWYQQVLGQGPQFIFQYYEKEERGRGNFPDRFSARQFPNYSSELNVNALLLGDSALYLCASSFEDRVAGELFFGEGSRLTVL.

The J gene is TRBJ1-2, the V gene TRBV6-1; 8 bases align to TRBD1. Germline V gene sequence: CDR1 MNHNS, CDR2 SASEGT. The CDR3 consists of 12 residues. Losses at the gene ends were 6 bases for V and 7 bases for J; bases not matched to a gene: 4. CDR3 nucleotides: TGTGCCAGCAGCCAGGGGGCGAGTGGCTACACCTTC. This gives the protein CASSQGASGYTF.

This chain joins TRBV4-3 and TRBJ1-6, with 8 positions matching TRBD1. Germline CDR1 is LGHNA and CDR2 is YSLEER. CDR3 length: 19 amino acids. V shed 3 bases, J shed 4 bases, and the junction held 14 bases outside the gene matches. The CDR3 DNA reads TGCGCCAGCAGCCATTATCGGGGGGGTGGACAGGGTTATAATTCACCCCTCCACTTT. Translated: CASSHYRGGGQGYNSPLHF.

The J gene is TRBJ1-1, the V gene TRBV27; D possibly corresponds to TRBD1 (6 bases). The CDR3 is 14 residues long. V was trimmed by 3 bases and J by 4 bases, leaving 12 bases between them. Germline CDR1 is MNHEY and CDR2 is SMNVEV (reference sequence). CDR3 DNA: TGTGCCAGCAGTTTGAAGGGAGGGGGCACTGAAGCTTTCTTT. This codes for CASSLKGGGTEAFF.